The clone carrying this T cell receptor beta chain has more than one count but fewer than ten. Its antigen is not identified. The data were obtained in a study of naive and memory T cell subsets. Overall study results and limits: Activation and differentiation may alter RNA-based TCR counts. Clonotypes here are unpaired alpha or beta chain sequences.

With 3 bases removed from V and 9 bases from J, the gap between germline ends came to 15 bases. The CDR3 length is 14 residues. Both TRBC1 and TRBC2 were covered by a beta constant-region primer of two equimolar oligonucleotides. TCRdb reprocessed the UMI-ligation and nested PCR reads via MiXCR and lists one record per CDR3 protein. The sample has about 90,000 distinct CDR3 sequences; 7% are singletons. The receptor was isolated from a human donor in good health. The rearrangement uses TRBV12-3 or TRBV12-4 and TRBJ2-4; perhaps TRBD1 as D (5 bases). The source material was central memory CD4+ T cells from blood. The CDR3 here is CASSFGQGRTIQYF. In DNA form, the CDR3 reads TGTGCCAGCAGTTTCGGCCAGGGTAGAACCATTCAGTACTTC.